The present T cell receptor (beta chain) was sequenced within a study of blood T cell repertoires in COVID-19. Overall study: Both acute and convalescent COVID-19 samples were obtained from the United States, Italy and Spain. In each case, the material was cDNA or gDNA derived from T cells, B-cell-depleted T cells, or PBMCs.

J lost 0 bases, V lost 4 bases, and 6 bases had no gene match. In germline, CDR1 is SGHNT, CDR2 YYREEE (reference sequence). The CDR3 is 16 residues long. As processed by the authors: Estimation of nucleated cell counts was performed using reference gene primer amplification. Here immunoSEQ multiplex PCR was the method, and the copy in TCRdb shows in-frame clones only, minus some. From that table come the V and J calls and clone size; the DNA was used to work out D and trimming. The table lists around 260,000 clones, 80% to 85% of them singletons. The receptor comes from a man in his 60s with acute or convalescent COVID-19. The genes are TRBV5-4 and TRBJ2-1; TRBD1 matches 8 bases. The sample was peripheral blood. CDR3 in amino acids: CASSGTTGGSYNEQFF. The CDR3, as DNA: TGTGCCAGCAGCGGAACAACAGGGGGCTCCTACAATGAGCAGTTCTTC.